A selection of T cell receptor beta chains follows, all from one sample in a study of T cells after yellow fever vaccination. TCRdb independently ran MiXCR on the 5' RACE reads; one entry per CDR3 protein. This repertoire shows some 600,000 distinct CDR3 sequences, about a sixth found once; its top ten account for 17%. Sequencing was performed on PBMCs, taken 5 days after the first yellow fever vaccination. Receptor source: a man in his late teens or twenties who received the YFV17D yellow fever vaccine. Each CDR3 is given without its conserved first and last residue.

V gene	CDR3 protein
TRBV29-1	SVRDSANYGYT
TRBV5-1	ASSLGSAGSVGYT
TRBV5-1	ASSSRGFPSYEQY
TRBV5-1	ASSLAGGFNEQF
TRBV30	AWARGMREQY
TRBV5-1	ASSLGQKQETQY
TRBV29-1	SVVLGGFYEQY
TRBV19	ASSWSANYEQY
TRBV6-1	ASRKQGTISGANVLT
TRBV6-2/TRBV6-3	ASSPGTVFSPLH
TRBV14	ASSQDLSTEAF
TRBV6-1	ASRKVGGYSPLH
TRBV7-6	ASSLIPTRGTGELF
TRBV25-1	ASSVVGQGADQETQY
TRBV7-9	ASSRRLAEIETQY
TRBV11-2	ASSLIAGVPEQF
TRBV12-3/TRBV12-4	ASSFPAENEKLF
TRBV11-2	ASSLQASRETQY
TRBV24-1	ATQGAKNIQY
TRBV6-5	ASGDTGRQPQH
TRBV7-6	ASSRPGTGFIEKLF
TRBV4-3	ASSLRDRGLDGELF
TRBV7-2	ASSAAGGSYNEQF
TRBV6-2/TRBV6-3	ASSYSKEGPFNEQF
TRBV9	ASSVGGAGENSPLH
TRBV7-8	ASSLVWGQEYSQRGSPLH
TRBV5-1	ASSRTISRAQY
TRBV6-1	ASSEWAYYGYT
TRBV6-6	ASSFTGNTIY
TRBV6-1	ATSRDGSTDTQY
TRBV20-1	SARGLFVRRDTQY
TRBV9	ASSVLGDSQGAF
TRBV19	ASSISGFPGELF
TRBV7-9	ASSPGGSRWYGYT
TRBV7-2	ASKMTSGYTDTQY
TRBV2	ATPGLADQETQY
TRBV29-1	SVRTGRWTEAF
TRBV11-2	ASSLEKRGGLADTQY
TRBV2	ASSAGTRWGQPQH
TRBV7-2	ASSFDYWGGQETQY
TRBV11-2	ASSLVALARTDTQY